Following are 30 T cell receptor beta chains from one sample sequenced in a study of CD8+ T cells in alopecia areata (dated by TCRdb to the late 2010s). The library relied on the immunoSEQ multiplex PCR assay. For TCR sequencing, RNA was extracted from every sample and reverse transcribed into cDNA to serve as template. Not all clones reach the TCRdb copy of this immuneACCESS table, which keeps in-frame sequences only. Checked studies attribute under half of the gap to unresolved V genes and leave the rest unexplained. The sample contains over 90,000 clones, roughly 50% of them found a single time. The ten top clones hold roughly 8.8% of the sample. The material sequenced was CD4+ T cells sorted from blood. The receptors come from a human donor in good health.

This clone is a singleton in its sample. The rearrangement uses TRBV13 and TRBJ1-3; no firm D call. Germline CDR1 reads PRHDT; CDR2 reads FYEKMQ (reference sequence). CDR3 length: 18 amino acids. V lost 7 bases, J lost 0 bases, and 22 bases lay in between. The CDR3 bases are TGTGCCAGCACGAACGGGCGATGGGCCGGGATCTCTGGAAACACCATATATTTT. Amino acid sequence: CASTNGRWAGISGNTIYF.

The chain is built from TRBV28 and TRBJ1-1, with D uncertain. The length of the CDR3 is 15 residues. The V and J ends lost 7 bases and 2 bases respectively, with 17 bases between them. Germline-derived CDR1 and CDR2 are MDHEN and SYDVKM. The CDR3 DNA follows: TGTGCCAGCACCTCTATGAGGCGGCCCAACACTGAAGCTTTCTTT. Protein: CASTSMRRPNTEAFF.

This chain uses TRBV30 with TRBJ1-1; D call uncertain. This CDR3 comprises 13 residues. Germline loops: CDR1 GTSNPN, CDR2 SVGIG (reference sequence). Between the trimmed V and J ends, which lost 0 bases and 3 bases, there was a span of 8 bases. The chain's CDR3 is CAWSVEGYTEAFF. The CDR3 coding sequence is TGTGCCTGGAGTGTTGAGGGTTACACTGAAGCTTTCTTT.

CDR3 bases: TGTGCCAGCAGTACGACTAGTCGAAATGAGCAGTTCTTC. As protein: CASSTTSRNEQFF. The chain employs TRBV2 and TRBJ2-1, with D perhaps matching TRBD2 (6 bases). The CDR3 is made up of 13 amino acids. V was shortened by 5 bases and J by 7 bases, with 12 bases between the two germline ends. The germline V gene has CDR1 SNHLY and CDR2 FYNNEI.

This clone was found a few times. The chain couples TRBV2 to TRBJ1-4; D gene unclear. Germline CDR1 reads SNHLY; CDR2 reads FYNNEI. V was pared by 6 bases and J by 11 bases, with 19 bases between. This CDR3 spans 14 amino acids. The CDR3 spells CASRPSEVLGKLFF. CDR3 sequence (DNA): TGTGCCAGCAGGCCCTCGGAGGTACTGGGGAAACTGTTTTTT.

This clone came up a few times. This chain links TRBV7-2 with TRBJ1-4; 8 nucleotides line up with TRBD1. Germline CDR1 is SGHTA and CDR2 is FQGNSA. The CDR3 runs 17 residues. Trimming took 2 bases from V and 0 from J; bases not matched to a gene: 5. The CDR3 DNA sequence: TGTGCCAGCAGCTTAAGGGCAGGGGGCGCAACTAATGAAAAACTGTTTTTT. As protein: CASSLRAGGATNEKLFF. The entire variable domain, with the rest obtained from reference TRBV7-2 and TRBJ1-4, is as follows: GAGVSQSPSNKVTEKGKDVELRCDPISGHTALYWYRQSLGQGLEFLIYFQGNSAPDKSGLPSDRFSAERTGGSVSTLTIQRTQQEDSAVYLCASSLRAGGATNEKLFFGSGTQLSVL.

The CDR3 loop reads CSVRRLTQETQYF. In nucleotides, the CDR3 is TGCAGCGTTCGGAGATTGACTCAAGAGACCCAGTACTTC. This chain joins TRBV29-1 and TRBJ2-5, with D unclear. The germline V gene encodes CDR1 SQVTM and CDR2 ANQGSEA. The CDR3 is 13 amino acids. The V gene lost 5 bases and the J gene lost 2 bases, with 12 bases spanning the gap.

This chain links TRBV11-2 with TRBJ2-5, with D unresolved. This CDR3 is 14 amino acids long. The V end lost 8 bases, the J end lost 1 base, and 14 bases lay between the germline ends. Germline V gives CDR1 SGHAT, CDR2 FQNNGV. CDR3 sequence: CASQPRRVQETQYF. The CDR3 region has the DNA TGTGCCAGCCAACCCCGACGAGTCCAAGAGACCCAGTACTTC. Drawing the rest from reference TRBV11-2 and TRBJ2-5, the complete variable domain is EAGVAQSPRYKIIEKRQSVAFWCNPISGHATLYWYQQILGQGPKLLIQFQNNGVVDDSQLPKDRFSAERLKGVDSTLKIQPAKLEDSAVYLCASQPRRVQETQYFGPGTRLLVL.

The chain couples TRBV15 to TRBJ2-7, with D unclear. Looked up from germline, CDR1 is LNHNV and CDR2 is YYDKDF (reference sequence). The CDR3 loop spans 20 amino acids. V was shortened by 1 base and J by 0 bases, with 25 bases between the two germline ends. The CDR3 DNA reads as TGTGCCACCAGCAGAGCGCTTGGGAACCCTAAAGGTGGTTTCTCCTACGAGCAGTACTTC. Its translation is CATSRALGNPKGGFSYEQYF. Based on the CDR3 plus reference TRBV15 and TRBJ2-7, the full variable domain is DAMVIQNPRYQVTQFGKPVTLSCSQTLNHNVMYWYQQKSSQAPKLLFHYYDKDFNNEADTPDNFQSRRPNTSFCFLDIRSPGLGDTAMYLCATSRALGNPKGGFSYEQYFGPGTRLTVT.

V is TRBV30 and J is TRBJ2-3, with D perhaps matching TRBD1 or TRBD2 (5 bases each). Per the germline V gene, CDR1 is GTSNPN and CDR2 is SVGIG (reference sequence). The CDR3 is 14 amino acids. Trimming pared 5 bases from V and 5 bases from J, leaving 17 bases between. The CDR3 bases are TGTGCCTGGTCCCTACGGGACCCGGGAGATACGCAGTATTTT. It is translated as CAWSLRDPGDTQYF.

The J gene is TRBJ1-1, the V gene TRBV2, with D maybe TRBD1 (6 bases). There are 12 residues in the CDR3. Germline V lookup: CDR1 SNHLY, CDR2 FYNNEI. Trimming pared 5 bases from V and 11 bases from J, leaving 15 bases between. CDR3 nucleotide sequence: TGTGCCAGCAGTCTACAGGGAAGGCTTGCTTTCTTT. Protein: CASSLQGRLAFF.

This clone is deemed medium-sized. The chain has TRBV2 and TRBJ2-6; D may be TRBD1 (5 bases). The CDR3 runs 16 residues. Germline CDR1 is SNHLY and CDR2 is FYNNEI. V lost 1 base to trimming and J lost 0 bases, with 7 bases between them. The CDR3 region has the DNA TGTGCCAGCAGTGAAGTCCAGGGCTCTGGGGCCAACGTCCTGACTTTC. Its translation: CASSEVQGSGANVLTF.

The chain employs TRBV29-1 and TRBJ1-2; D is unclear. The CDR3 covers 13 residues. Germline loops: CDR1 SQVTM, CDR2 ANQGSEA. V lost 4 bases and J 5 bases, leaving 14 bases between the germline ends. CDR3 sequence (DNA): TGCAGCGTTGGATCAGTGGTAGGGTATGGCTACACCTTC. Residues: CSVGSVVGYGYTF.

The V gene is TRBV6-5, the J gene TRBJ1-1; TRBD1 agrees at 10 bases. Germline values: CDR1 MNHEY, CDR2 SVGAGI. V lost 2 bases, J lost 3 bases, and 0 bases stayed unmatched. The CDR3 is made up of 14 amino acids. The CDR3 DNA reads TGTGCCAGCAGTTACGACAGGGGGCACACTGAAGCTTTCTTT. This gives the protein CASSYDRGHTEAFF.

The rearrangement links TRBV11-2 to TRBJ2-5; D not resolved. CDR1 SGHAT and CDR2 FQNNGV come from the germline V gene. The CDR3 spans 14 residues. V shed 2 bases and J shed 5 bases, with 12 bases lying between them. The CDR3 sequence: CASSLPPPRETQYF. In nucleotides, the CDR3 is TGTGCCAGCAGCTTACCTCCCCCTAGGGAGACCCAGTACTTC.

The gene calls are TRBV7-9 and TRBJ2-5; TRBD1 is a possible D gene (6 bases). V was trimmed by 1 base and J by 2 bases, leaving 11 bases between them. The V gene's germline CDR1 is SEHNR and CDR2 FQNEAQ (reference sequence). The CDR3 runs to 15 residues. The CDR3 sequence is CASSLGQVWQETQYF. CDR3 nucleotides: TGTGCCAGCAGCTTAGGACAGGTGTGGCAAGAGACCCAGTACTTC.

This clone was observed many times. The gene calls are TRBV10-3 and TRBJ2-3; weak D call: TRBD1 (5 bases). The CDR3 contains 12 residues. The V gene lost 10 bases and the J gene lost 6 bases, with 14 bases spanning the gap. Germline CDR1 and CDR2: ENHRY and SYGVKD. CDR3 region: CATRAEADTQYF. The CDR3 DNA follows: TGTGCCACCAGGGCCGAGGCGGATACGCAGTATTTT.

CDR3 DNA: TGTGCCTGGAGTGTAATAAGGCTGAACACCGGGGAGCTGTTTTTT. Translation gives CAWSVIRLNTGELFF. The chain carries TRBV30 and TRBJ2-2; D call uncertain. The CDR3 extends over 15 amino acids. Trimming removed 0 bases from V and 1 base from J, with 9 bases in between. Germline CDR1 GTSNPN, CDR2 SVGIG (reference sequence).

V usage is TRBV7-6 and J usage is TRBJ1-5, with 7 bases identical to TRBD1. Germline V gene lookup returns CDR1 SGHVS and CDR2 FNYEAQ. Germline trimming cut 5 bases from V and 7 bases from J; bases unmatched to any gene: 8. The CDR3 runs to 14 residues. CDR3 sequence (DNA): TGTGCCAGCAGCCCCGTGACAGGGATGCAGCCCCAGCATTTT. Its protein product is CASSPVTGMQPQHF.

The chain employs TRBV30 and TRBJ1-1, with TRBD1 matching over 7 bases. This CDR3 is 15 amino acids long. The J segment lost 4 bases and the V segment lost 0 bases, leaving 8 bases of the junction unmatched. CDR1 GTSNPN and CDR2 SVGIG come from the germline V gene (reference sequence). The CDR3 coding sequence is TGTGCCTGGAGTGTAGGTTCGTCAGGGGGCACTGAAGCTTTCTTT. Its translation is CAWSVGSSGGTEAFF.

This clone was detected once. The CDR3 DNA reads TGTGCCAGCAGTTTATGGGGACCCGGGGAGCTGTTTTTT. It is translated as CASSLWGPGELFF. This chain uses TRBV27 with TRBJ2-2, with D possibly being TRBD1 or TRBD2 (5 bases each). Trimming pared 1 base from V and 6 bases from J, leaving 6 bases between. The CDR3 is 13 residues long. Germline V gene data show CDR1 as MNHEY and CDR2 as SMNVEV (reference sequence).

The rearrangement links TRBV5-6 to TRBJ2-3; no clear D gene. V was shortened by 0 bases and J by 4 bases, with 6 bases between the two germline ends. The germline V gene has CDR1 SGHDT and CDR2 YYEEEE. This CDR3 region has 13 residues. The CDR3 sequence is CASSLAGPDTQYF. The CDR3 DNA follows: TGTGCCAGCAGCTTGGCCGGGCCAGATACGCAGTATTTT.

The J gene is TRBJ1-2, the V gene TRBV5-6, with D possibly TRBD1 on 6 matching bases. Germline lookup yields CDR1 SGHDT and CDR2 YYEEEE. The CDR3 extends over 16 amino acids. Trimming shortened V by 3 bases and J by 6 bases, and 21 bases separated the two germline ends. CDR3: CASSWPTGTTTHGYTF. DNA of the CDR3: TGTGCCAGCAGCTGGCCGACCGGGACAACAACCCATGGCTACACCTTC.

This clone has a handful of counts. The chain combines TRBV30 with TRBJ1-1; 9 bases are shared with TRBD1. Germline V gene lookup returns CDR1 GTSNPN and CDR2 SVGIG (reference sequence). CDR3 size: 16 residues. J gave up 3 bases and V 3 bases, and 11 bases lay outside the gene matches. Written as DNA, the CDR3 is TGTGCCTGGAGACAGGGGGCGCGTGATGTGGACACTGAAGCTTTCTTT. Encoded protein: CAWRQGARDVDTEAFF.

This clone has just a few counts. This chain joins TRBV7-2 and TRBJ2-3, with 11 bases that match TRBD2. In germline, CDR1 is SGHTA, CDR2 FQGNSA. The CDR3 loop spans 15 amino acids. Unmatched junction bases numbered 8, after V lost 8 bases and J lost 4 bases. DNA of the CDR3: TGTGCCAGCTGTTCTAGCGGGGGGTGTCCAGATACGCAGTATTTT. Translation gives CASCSSGGCPDTQYF.

This clone turned up a few times. V usage is TRBV5-6 and J usage is TRBJ2-5, with D tentatively TRBD1 (5 bases). CDR3 length: 14 residues. V was clipped by 1 base and J by 5 bases, with 12 bases between them. Germline V gene data show CDR1 as SGHDT and CDR2 as YYEEEE. The CDR3 here is CASSLWGLVETQYF. For the CDR3, the DNA is TGTGCCAGCAGCTTGTGGGGCCTCGTGGAGACCCAGTACTTC.

The chain joins TRBV4-2 to TRBJ2-3, with D uncertain. The CDR3 has 11 amino acids. V was trimmed by 3 bases and J by 7 bases, leaving 5 bases between them. Germline V lookup: CDR1 LGHNA, CDR2 YNFKEQ. In DNA form, the CDR3 reads TGTGCCAGCAGCCAGGGATATACGCAGTATTTT. It yields the protein CASSQGYTQYF.

The chain recombines TRBV2 with TRBJ2-3, with D maybe TRBD1 (6 bases). Germline V gene lookup returns CDR1 SNHLY and CDR2 FYNNEI. V lost 5 bases and J 12 bases, leaving 12 bases between the germline ends. The CDR3 is 11 residues long. In DNA, the CDR3 is TGTGCCAGCAGTCCACAGGGTAGACAGTATTTT. Protein: CASSPQGRQYF.

V gene TRBV6-5 combines with J gene TRBJ1-1; D unresolved. V lost 5 bases and J 2 bases, leaving 12 bases between the germline ends. The CDR3 runs 14 residues. Germline-derived CDR1 and CDR2 are MNHEY and SVGAGI. The CDR3 DNA follows: TGTGCCAGCAGTAGGATAGATCATAACACTGAAGCTTTCTTT. Translation: CASSRIDHNTEAFF.

The rearrangement uses TRBV5-1 and TRBJ2-1; TRBD2 matches at 10 bases. After removal of 4 bases from V and 3 bases from J, the junction contained 13 bases not matched to a gene. Germline V CDR1 and CDR2: SGHRS, YFSETQ. The CDR3 is 18 residues long. CDR3 loop: CASSKALRGLAVYNEQFF. The CDR3 nucleotides are TGCGCCAGCAGCAAGGCCCTCCGTGGACTAGCGGTCTACAATGAGCAGTTCTTC.